The present T cell receptor (beta chain) was sequenced within a study of beta chain features in type 1 diabetes. Study conclusions and caveats: In comparison with healthy donors, patients had naive, central memory and Treg TCRB repertoires that appeared more similar. When Type 1 diabetes patients were examined, their TCRB CDR3s proved moderately but significantly shorter in all four CD4+ subsets.

This clone was seen more than once but under ten times. Antigen specificity is unknown. A CD45RO/CCR7/CD25/CD127/CD95/CD27 panel sorted naive, central memory, regulatory and stem cell-like memory CD4+ cells. Purity exceeded 98% in all sorted populations. Expressed TCRB transcripts got sequenced, as all isolated RNA was reverse transcribed. Regulatory, naive and central memory T cell samples averaged around 3.6 million reads. The assay was immunoSEQ multiplex PCR, and TCRdb's table has in-frame clones only and misses some. The sample contains 240,000 or so clones, around 21% of which appear only once. This receptor was taken from a woman aged 40-49 years with type 1 diabetes. The sample was naive CD4+ T cells from blood.

The DNA for the CDR3 is TGTGCCAGCAGCCAAGCAGGGGCATACACTGAAGCTTTCTTT. Protein: CASSQAGAYTEAFF. V gene TRBV14 combines with J gene TRBJ1-1, with TRBD1 as a possible D gene (6 bases). V shed 1 base and J shed 3 bases, with 9 bases lying between them. Germline values: CDR1 SGHDN, CDR2 FVKESK. This CDR3 spans 14 amino acids.